This T cell receptor beta chain stems from a study of cytomegalovirus exposure and HLA in healthy donors. Study details: As released early, the data held 70 million to 95 million unique TCRs from HLA-typed donors. Study-wide results and limits: In a later analysis, V- and J-gene trimming of beta chains associated with a DCLRE1C missense variant, replicated independently. About 87% or about 30% of the time was how often most TCR beta V segments were productive, according to an earlier analysis. An apparent linkage of common viral pathogens to several of the most significant clusters emerged in a later analysis.

Turning to this clone: What it recognizes is unknown.

Trimming took 0 bases from V and 2 from J; bases not matched to a gene: 4. The V gene's germline CDR1 is KGHSH and CDR2 LQKENI. This CDR3 spans 16 amino acids. Both 60 Vbeta primers and 13 Jbeta primers went into the PCR. Here immunoSEQ multiplex PCR was the method, and the copy in TCRdb shows in-frame clones only, minus some. The sample carries about 76,000 clones, 73% recorded once. Sequencing input: PBMCs. This rearrangement joins TRBV18 to TRBJ2-1; 7 bases are shared with TRBD2. The TCR originated in a woman in her thirties or forties in good health and CMV-seropositive. The DNA of the CDR3 is TGTGCCAGCTCACCACCGTCTAGCGGAGCCTACAATGAGCAGTTCTTC. It codes for CASSPPSSGAYNEQFF.